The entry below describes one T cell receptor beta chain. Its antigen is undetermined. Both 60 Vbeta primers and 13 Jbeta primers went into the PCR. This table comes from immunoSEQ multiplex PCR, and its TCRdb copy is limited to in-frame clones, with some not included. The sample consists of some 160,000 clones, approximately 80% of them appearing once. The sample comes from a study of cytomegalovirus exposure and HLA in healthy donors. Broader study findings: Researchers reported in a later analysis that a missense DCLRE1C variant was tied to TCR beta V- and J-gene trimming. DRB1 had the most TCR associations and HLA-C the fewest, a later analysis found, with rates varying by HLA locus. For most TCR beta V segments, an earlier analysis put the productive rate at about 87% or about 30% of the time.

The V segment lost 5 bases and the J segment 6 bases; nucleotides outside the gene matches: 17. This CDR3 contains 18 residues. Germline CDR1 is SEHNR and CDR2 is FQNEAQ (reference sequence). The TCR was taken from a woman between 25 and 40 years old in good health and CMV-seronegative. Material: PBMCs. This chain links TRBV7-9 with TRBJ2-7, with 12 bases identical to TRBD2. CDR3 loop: CASSVGLAGSGGGPEQYF. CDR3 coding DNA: TGTGCCAGCAGCGTGGGACTAGCGGGTTCGGGTGGGGGACCCGAGCAGTACTTC. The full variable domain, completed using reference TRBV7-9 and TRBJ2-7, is DTGVSQNPRHKITKRGQNVTFRCDPISEHNRLYWYRQTLGQGPEFLTYFQNEAQLEKSRLLSDRFSAERPKGSFSTLEIQRTEQGDSAMYLCASSVGLAGSGGGPEQYFGPGTRLTVT.